The 30 T cell receptor beta chains in this list originate from one sample, sequenced in a study of CD8 T cells in ankylosing spondylitis. TCRdb independently ran MiXCR on the 5' RACE reads; one entry per CDR3 protein. The sample lists 210,000 or so distinct CDR3 sequences, 8% to 9% seen once, with approximately 5% in the top ten. The specimen was blood, either unsorted or a sorted T cell fraction (not recorded which). Source of these receptors: a female donor with ankylosing spondylitis or in good health (not recorded which).

This clonotype has a count of ten or more. The gene calls are TRBV20-1 and TRBJ1-1; D gene ambiguous. Germline V CDR1 and CDR2: DFQATT, SNEGSKA (reference sequence). The CDR3 extends over 14 amino acids. V was trimmed by 0 bases and J by 1 base, leaving 9 bases between them. CDR3 sequence reads: CSARDSRGNTEAFF. CDR3 DNA sequence: TGCAGTGCTAGAGATTCGCGGGGGAACACTGAAGCTTTCTTT.

This clonotype was seen at least ten times. The rearrangement joins TRBV6-2 or TRBV6-3 to TRBJ1-5; maybe TRBD1 (5 bases). The CDR3 has 13 residues. Between the trimmed V and J ends, which lost 7 bases and 7 bases, there was a span of 14 bases. Germline CDR1 MNHEY, CDR2 SVGEGT. In nucleotides, the CDR3 is TGTGCCAGCACTAGCCAGGGCAGCCAGCCCCAGCATTTT. Translated: CASTSQGSQPQHF.

This clonotype was observed a handful of times. Since a much larger clone is just one base distant, this may be a read error. The V and J genes are TRBV12-3 or TRBV12-4 and TRBJ1-2; 7 positions match TRBD1. The CDR3 runs 13 residues. CDR3 sequence reads: CVSSTTGAYGYTF. The DNA for the CDR3 is TGTGTCAGCAGTACTACAGGGGCCTATGGCTACACCTTC.

In its sample, this clonotype was seen many times. V is TRBV2 and J is TRBJ2-2; TRBD2 aligns across 9 bases. CDR3 length: 15 amino acids. Trimming cost V 4 bases and J 3 bases; bases outside gene matches: 3. Germline V gives CDR1 SNHLY, CDR2 FYNNEI. The CDR3 coding sequence is TGTGCCAGCAGTGTTAGCGGGAGCGACACCGGGGAGCTGTTTTTT. Encoded protein: CASSVSGSDTGELFF. Full variable domain (remainder filled in from reference TRBV2 and TRBJ2-2): EPEVTQTPSHQVTQMGQEVILRCVPISNHLYFYWYRQILGQKVEFLVSFYNNEISEKSEIFDDQFSVERPDGSNFTLKIRSTKLEDSAMYFCASSVSGSDTGELFFGEGSRLTVL.

This clonotype was detected many times. The CDR3: CASSLEVGVGNEQFF. CDR3 bases: TGCGCCAGCAGCTTGGAGGTGGGGGTCGGAAATGAGCAGTTCTTC. V and J are TRBV5-1 and TRBJ2-1; perhaps D is TRBD1 or TRBD2 (5 bases each). Germline V gene lookup returns CDR1 SGHRS and CDR2 YFSETQ. The V gene lost 0 bases and the J gene lost 7 bases, with 14 bases spanning the gap. CDR3 size: 15 residues.

At least ten counts were recorded for this clonotype. The chain combines TRBV20-1 with TRBJ1-4; D gene uncertain. The length of the CDR3 is 11 residues. Germline V lookup: CDR1 DFQATT, CDR2 SNEGSKA (reference sequence). The V gene lost 3 bases and the J gene lost 8 bases, with 7 bases spanning the gap. CDR3 protein: CSASSEEKLFF. The CDR3 region has the DNA TGCAGTGCTAGCTCCGAGGAAAAACTGTTTTTT.

This clonotype was seen ten or more times. The gene calls are TRBV29-1 and TRBJ2-2; 8 bases map to TRBD1. V gave up 4 bases and J gave up 3 bases; unmatched junction bases: 4. Germline V gives CDR1 SQVTM, CDR2 ANQGSEA. This CDR3 has 14 residues. DNA of the CDR3: TGCAGCGTTGTCCAGGGGGCGGACACCGGGGAGCTGTTTTTT. Its translation is CSVVQGADTGELFF.

The V call is TRBV5-1, the J call TRBJ1-3; D uncertain. The CDR3 loop spans 15 amino acids. Germline values: CDR1 SGHRS, CDR2 YFSETQ. The V gene lost 4 bases and the J gene lost 0 bases, with 11 bases spanning the gap. The CDR3 loop reads CASSLDGISGNTIYF. The DNA for the CDR3 is TGCGCCAGCAGCCTAGACGGGATCTCTGGAAACACCATATATTTT.

This clonotype was seen at least ten times. J is TRBJ1-5 and V is TRBV20-1, with TRBD1 identical over 8 bases. CDR1 and CDR2 (germline): DFQATT, SNEGSKA (reference sequence). After removal of 2 bases from V and 6 bases from J, the junction contained 12 bases not matched to a gene. The CDR3 covers 16 residues. The CDR3 sequence is CSARKGGAGGTQPQHF. Written as DNA, the CDR3 is TGCAGTGCTAGAAAGGGTGGGGCAGGGGGCACTCAGCCCCAGCATTTT.

This clonotype was detected ten times or more. The rearrangement uses TRBV15 and TRBJ1-1; possibly TRBD1 for D (6 bases). V was trimmed by 2 bases and J by 0 bases, leaving 16 bases between them. This CDR3 contains 17 residues. Germline assignment: CDR1 LNHNV and CDR2 YYDKDF (reference sequence). CDR3 coding DNA: TGTGCCACCAGCAGATTCCCAAAGGGGGGGTTGAACACTGAAGCTTTCTTT. This sequence encodes CATSRFPKGGLNTEAFF.

This chain uses TRBV2 with TRBJ2-1; maybe TRBD2 (6 bases). CDR1 and CDR2 (germline): SNHLY, FYNNEI. CDR3 length: 14 residues. Trimming took off 3 bases at V and 6 bases at J, with 12 bases between the two ends. CDR3 bases: TGTGCCAGCAGTGAGGGGACTCGGTTCAATGAGCAGTTCTTC. Translated: CASSEGTRFNEQFF.

In its sample, this clonotype was seen a few times. The rearrangement joins TRBV7-9 to TRBJ2-5; D tentatively reads TRBD1 or TRBD2 (5 bases each). Between the trimmed V and J ends, which lost 5 bases and 1 base, there was a span of 14 bases. Germline loops: CDR1 SEHNR, CDR2 FQNEAQ (reference sequence). The CDR3 runs to 15 residues. CDR3 region: CASSLPMGTQETQYF. The CDR3 region has the DNA TGTGCCAGCAGCCTCCCAATGGGGACCCAAGAGACCCAGTACTTC.

This clonotype was seen many times. V usage is TRBV15 and J usage is TRBJ2-3, with D possibly matching TRBD2 (6 bases). CDR1 is LNHNV, CDR2 YYDKDF, per germline (reference sequence). V was clipped by 5 bases and J by 5 bases, with 23 bases between them. There are 17 residues in the CDR3. The CDR3 loop is CATSGRRGGLGGDTQYF. In DNA, the CDR3 is TGTGCCACCAGCGGAAGAAGGGGCGGATTGGGGGGAGATACGCAGTATTTT.

This clonotype has at least ten counts. The chain links TRBV29-1 to TRBJ2-1; 14 bases map to TRBD2. Germline CDR1 SQVTM, CDR2 ANQGSEA. The CDR3 covers 14 residues. The V segment lost 8 bases and the J segment 6 bases; nucleotides outside the gene matches: 6. The DNA for the CDR3 is TGCAGCCTTCTTGGGACTAGCGGGAGCAATGAGCAGTTCTTC. Its protein product is CSLLGTSGSNEQFF.

This clonotype was picked up many times. This sequence joins TRBV20-1 and TRBJ2-6; D unresolved. Germline V gene lookup returns CDR1 DFQATT and CDR2 SNEGSKA (reference sequence). There are 15 residues in the CDR3. Between the trimmed V and J ends, which lost 0 bases and 4 bases, there was a span of 10 bases. The CDR3 nucleotides read TGCAGTGCTAGAGACCCCCTCGAGGGGGCCAACGTCCTGACTTTC. This codes for CSARDPLEGANVLTF.

Of note for this clonotype: This may come from a read error, since a much larger clone is one base off. This chain links TRBV5-4 with TRBJ1-2, with D perhaps TRBD1 (5 bases). This CDR3 has 15 amino acids. Germline V gene lookup returns CDR1 SGHNT and CDR2 YYREEE (reference sequence). The CDR3 sequence is CASSLVQGINYGHTF. As DNA, the CDR3 is TGTGCCAGCAGCTTGGTTCAGGGCATTAACTATGGCCACACCTTC.

Turning to this clonotype: With a much larger clone just one base away, this may be a read error. This chain connects TRBV5-5 to TRBJ1-1; D uncertain. CDR3 length equals 13 residues. Germline V lookup: CDR1 SGHKS, CDR2 YYEKEE (reference sequence). The germline V and J ends were trimmed by 2 bases and 3 bases, with 8 bases remaining between them. CDR3 bases: TGTGCCAGCAGCTTTCAGGACCACACTGAAGCTTTCTTT. It translates to CASSFQDHTEAFF.

There are many counts of this clonotype. The genes are TRBV20-1 and TRBJ2-5, with a tentative D call TRBD2 (6 bases). The length of the CDR3 is 11 residues. The germline V gene has CDR1 DFQATT and CDR2 SNEGSKA (reference sequence). In nucleotides, the CDR3 is TGCCGTATTGGAGGGAGGGAGACCCAGTACTTC. Protein sequence: CRIGGRETQYF.

Comments on this clonotype: This clone may be a read error of a much larger clone one base away. The genes are TRBV4-3 and TRBJ2-2; 10 positions agree with TRBD1. Germline V lookup: CDR1 LGHNA, CDR2 YSLEER. The CDR3 is 17 amino acids. This chain's CDR3 is CASSKDVDRGRDGELFF. In nucleotides, the CDR3 is TGCGCCAGCAGCAAAGATGTAGACAGGGGGCGGGACGGGGAGCTGTTTTTT.

This clonotype showed up many times. V and J are TRBV6-1 and TRBJ2-1; TRBD2 agrees at 10 bases. The CDR3 length is 13 residues. Trimming at V came to 8 bases and at J to 4 bases, leaving 2 bases not matched to a gene. The germline gives CDR1 MNHNS, CDR2 SASEGT. The CDR3 region has the DNA TGTGCCAGCCTTAGCGGGAGGTACAATGAGCAGTTCTTC. Translated: CASLSGRYNEQFF.

Ten or more counts support this clonotype. This sequence joins TRBV5-1 and TRBJ2-7, with D possibly TRBD2 on 6 matching bases. Germline CDR1 reads SGHRS; CDR2 reads YFSETQ. The CDR3 runs to 13 residues. The V end lost 0 bases, the J end lost 3 bases, and 7 bases lay between the germline ends. DNA of the CDR3: TGCGCCAGCAGCTTGGGTAGCGGCTACGAGCAGTACTTC. It yields the protein CASSLGSGYEQYF.

Ten or more counts support this clonotype. The V call is TRBV7-8, the J call TRBJ1-1; TRBD1 is a possible D gene (6 bases). The CDR3 totals 14 residues. CDR1 and CDR2 (germline): SGHVS, FQNEAQ. Trimming cost V 5 bases and J 3 bases, with 13 bases left between them. This CDR3 is CASSPGQRYTEAFF. The CDR3 DNA follows: TGTGCCAGCAGCCCCGGACAGAGATACACTGAAGCTTTCTTT.

This clonotype has ten or more counts. The chain carries TRBV29-1 and TRBJ2-1; 9 positions match TRBD2. The CDR3 consists of 13 residues. CDR1 SQVTM and CDR2 ANQGSEA come from the germline V gene. The V gene end was trimmed by 7 bases and the J gene end by 8 bases; junction bases not matched to a gene: 9. CDR3: CSGTAGGPYEQFF. Here the CDR3 DNA reads TGCAGCGGCACAGCGGGAGGCCCATATGAGCAGTTCTTC.

A few counts support this clonotype. The CDR3 spells CAICLIREWGSSYNEQFF. The DNA for the CDR3 is TGTGCCATCTGTTTAATCCGGGAGTGGGGCAGCTCCTACAATGAGCAGTTCTTC. The chain couples TRBV12-3 or TRBV12-4 to TRBJ2-1, with D possibly TRBD2 on 6 matching bases. Trimming pared 10 bases from V and 0 bases from J, leaving 25 bases between. The CDR3 is 18 amino acids.

There are many counts of this clonotype. The rearrangement joins TRBV6-1 to TRBJ2-1, with a tentative D call TRBD1 (6 bases). Trimming took 5 bases from V and 2 from J, leaving 13 bases between them. Germline V gene lookup returns CDR1 MNHNS and CDR2 SASEGT. The CDR3 is 15 residues long. This CDR3 is CASSQDRSPYNEQFF. CDR3 in DNA: TGTGCCAGCAGTCAAGACAGGTCCCCCTACAATGAGCAGTTCTTC.

The chain uses TRBV12-3 or TRBV12-4 and TRBJ1-5, with D hard to call. V was cut by 3 bases and J by 3 bases, with 12 bases left in between. The CDR3 extends over 15 amino acids. CDR3 nucleotides: TGTGCCAGCAGTTTGGATGTGAACTTCAATCAGCCCCAGCATTTT. This codes for CASSLDVNFNQPQHF.

A few counts support this clonotype. The rearrangement links TRBV20-1 to TRBJ2-4, with no clear D. Germline CDR1 and CDR2: DFQATT and SNEGSKA (reference sequence). V was cut by 0 bases and J by 0 bases, with 3 bases left in between. CDR3 size: 13 residues. The CDR3 is CSARDLAKNIQYF. As DNA, the CDR3 is TGCAGTGCTAGAGACTTAGCCAAAAACATTCAGTACTTC.

The genes are TRBV20-1 and TRBJ2-6; TRBD2 agrees at 8 bases. V was pared by 6 bases and J by 4 bases, with 11 bases of the junction left unmatched. CDR1 and CDR2 (germline): DFQATT, SNEGSKA (reference sequence). The CDR3 extends over 16 amino acids. CDR3 loop: CSAQGRGGPGANVLTF. The CDR3 DNA follows: TGCAGTGCCCAAGGTCGGGGGGGCCCGGGGGCCAACGTCCTGACTTTC.

V gene TRBV20-1 combines with J gene TRBJ2-3; 7 bases map to TRBD2. The CDR3 consists of 15 residues. Trimming took 5 bases from V and 4 from J; bases not matched to a gene: 12. Germline CDR1 is DFQATT and CDR2 is SNEGSKA (reference sequence). DNA of the CDR3: TGCAGTGCTTTCCCGGCTAGCGGAAGCCCAGATACGCAGTATTTT. It translates to CSAFPASGSPDTQYF.

As regards this clonotype: Given a much more abundant clone one base away, this may be a read error. This chain links TRBV6-5 with TRBJ2-3, with 13 positions matching TRBD2. The CDR3 is made up of 16 amino acids. Looked up from germline, CDR1 is MNHEY and CDR2 is SVGAGI. Trimming at V came to 6 bases and at J to 4 bases, leaving 7 bases not matched to a gene. The DNA for the CDR3 is TGTGCCAGCAGACCTACTAGCGGGGGGGTCCCAGATACGCAGTATTTT. Protein sequence: CASRPTSGGVPDTQYF.